Listed here is a single T cell receptor beta chain. This CDR3 has 15 amino acids. Unmatched junction bases numbered 2, after V lost 2 bases and J lost 6 bases. Germline V lookup: CDR1 SGHAT, CDR2 FQNNGV. Genomic DNA of each subset was evenly split across several immunoSEQ plates. The data were produced by immunoSEQ multiplex PCR, yet TCRdb's version contains in-frame clones alone and is incomplete. The sample has under 650,000 clones, 90% to 96% seen once; the top ten hold roughly 0.06%. This record belongs to a study of shared clonotypes between healthy human individuals. Study background: Each donor had three CD4 naive, three CD4 memory, two CD8 naive and one CD8 memory plate.

Division of CD4+ cells produced a CD45RA+ naive subset and a CD45RA-negative memory subset. The chain joins TRBV11-2 to TRBJ2-1; 12 bases fit TRBD2. This sequence originates from a woman between 25 and 40 years old in good health. Sequencing input: naive CD4+ T cells sorted from blood. Subset specified: CD45RA+ positively selected. CDR3 DNA: TGTGCCAGCAGCTTACTAGCGGGAGGGGGCAATGAGCAGTTCTTC. This sequence encodes CASSLLAGGGNEQFF.